This T cell receptor (beta chain) stems from a study of T cells in localized non-small cell lung cancer (dated by TCRdb to between 2020 and 2021). As for the study more broadly: The study analyzed T cell repertoires of approximately 240 early-stage NSCLC patients, comparing tumors and uninvolved tumor-adjacent lungs. The cohort consisted of a few hundred treatment-naive NSCLC patients whose localized lung tumors had been resected. Of the NSCLC patients, over 120 were male and about a hundred were female, and the mean age was approximately 66 years.

Paper-wide results and their limitations: Uninvolved tumor-adjacent lung showed the highest T cell clonality, higher than tumor, which suggests more focused antigenic responses in the adjacent lung. Multi-region tumor sequencing was not performed, so intratumor heterogeneity could not be excluded. Because the study design was exploratory, TCR variables were selected using unadjusted p-values without false-discovery rate correction. A median of roughly 60 of the top 100 tumor clones were detected in paired uninvolved adjacent lung, and around 30 of these tumor clones were also found among the top 100 clones of the paired uninvolved adjacent lung. Longer overall survival was associated with higher T cell density in blood, whereas shorter survival was associated with higher clonality in adjacent lung.

Comment on this clone: No antigen is known for it. Base qualities are not recorded, but no much larger clone differs from it by a single base.

At diagnosis, tumor, uninvolved tumor-adjacent lung and peripheral blood were collected and then preserved as a mix of FFPE and fresh-frozen material. For TCR repertoire profiling, the blood samples were analyzed as peripheral blood mononuclear cells. The immunoSEQ Assay was used to sequence TCR beta CDR3 regions from DNA. Processing in the source paper ran as follows. T cell density was computed as TCR beta template counts normalized to usable DNA estimated by amplifying housekeeping genes. Using the preseqR package, richness was estimated by extrapolating to 120,000 templates for tissue samples and 400,000 templates for PBMC samples. Clonality was taken to be one minus Pielou's evenness. Differential abundance testing on productive amino-acid clonotypes, with a minimum total count of 5 and an alpha of 0.1, was used to identify tissue-enriched TCRs. The Jaccard Index and the Morisita Overlap Index were used to measure repertoire overlap between compartments. GLIPH grouped TCR beta CDR3s together with public tetramer-defined viral CDR3s, and a viral motif had to include at least three viral sequences and also show V-gene enrichment. TCRdb limited this immuneACCESS table to in-frame rearrangements with V and J called. A share of clones is missing; checked studies link under half to unresolved V genes, and the rest is unexplained. That table is the source of V, J and clone size, and D and trimming were worked out from the DNA. This sample has more than 30,000 clones in its table, and about 90% of those were observed once. The ten largest clonotypes hold around a sixth of the sample.

The TCR sequence derives from a man between 35 and 75 years old with stage III lung adenocarcinoma. Here the sequenced sample was peripheral blood mononuclear cells, taken before any cancer treatment.

CDR3 reads: CASSPAGPGELFF. The nucleotide sequence is given as TGCGCCAGCAGCCCTGCGGGGCCCGGGGAGCTGTTTTTT. The rearranged chain carries TRBV5-1 and TRBJ2-2, with a tentative D gene TRBD2 over 6 matching bases. V is reduced by 4 bases and J by 6 bases, leaving a spacing of 10 bases between them. CDR1 SGHRS and CDR2 YFSETQ are derived from the germline V gene. The CDR3 measures 13 amino acids from cysteine to phenylalanine. Just CDR3 DNA is preserved here, 39 bases in frame from base 1.